The next 26 T cell receptor beta chains were all read from a single sample in a study of blood T cell repertoires in COVID-19. Method: immunoSEQ multiplex PCR; TCRdb's copy keeps in-frame clones and lacks some. The table shows hundreds of thousands of clones, with nearly 90% occurring only once. Sequenced input: peripheral blood. The receptors were sampled from a woman aged 25 to 45 with COVID-19, enrolled during active disease.

CDR3 in DNA: TGTGCCATCAGCTACCGGGACAGCTACGAGCAGTACTTC. Amino acid sequence: CAISYRDSYEQYF. This chain links TRBV10-3 with TRBJ2-7; 7 nucleotides match TRBD1. Germline CDR1 and CDR2: ENHRY and SYGVKD. Losses at the gene ends were 6 bases for V and 3 bases for J; bases not matched to a gene: 5. The CDR3 is made up of 13 amino acids.

This chain joins TRBV10-1 and TRBJ1-1; D is undetermined. Trimming shortened V by 0 bases and J by 0 bases, and 8 bases separated the two germline ends. CDR3 length: 15 amino acids. Germline lookup yields CDR1 WNHNN and CDR2 SYGVQD (reference sequence). The CDR3 is CASSESRTLNTEAFF. The CDR3 bases are TGCGCCAGCAGTGAGTCTCGGACTCTGAACACTGAAGCTTTCTTT.

This rearrangement joins TRBV5-1 to TRBJ2-7; D not certain. The CDR3 is 14 amino acids. Per germline, CDR1 SGHRS and CDR2 YFSETQ. Trimming left V 3 bases short and J 2 bases short, with 12 bases between. In DNA form, the CDR3 reads TGCGCCAGCAGCTCTAGACCCGATCCCTACGAGCAGTACTTC. Protein sequence: CASSSRPDPYEQYF.

The DNA for the CDR3 is TGTGCCAGTAGTCCCCGGACAGGGGATGGCTACACCTTC. This translates into CASSPRTGDGYTF. The chain carries TRBV19 and TRBJ1-2; TRBD1 matches 9 bases. The ends lost 5 bases at V and 6 bases at J; junction bases unmatched: 4. This CDR3 comprises 13 residues. Per the germline V gene, CDR1 is LNHDA and CDR2 is SQIVND (reference sequence).

The chain recombines TRBV10-3 with TRBJ1-4; no clear D. V gave up 10 bases and J gave up 8 bases, with 20 bases separating them. Per germline, CDR1 ENHRY and CDR2 SYGVKD. The CDR3 contains 14 residues. In DNA form, the CDR3 reads TGTGCCAGCTCCGAGGAGGGCTGGATGGAAAAACTGTTTTTT. This encodes CASSEEGWMEKLFF.

The CDR3 reads CASSPGDRGHYGYTF. The CDR3 bases are TGTGCCAGCAGTCCGGGCGACAGGGGACACTATGGCTACACCTTC. The V and J genes are TRBV27 and TRBJ1-2; 8 bases match TRBD1. The CDR3 runs 15 residues. Germline V gives CDR1 MNHEY, CDR2 SMNVEV (reference sequence). V lost 5 bases to trimming and J lost 3 bases; unmatched junction nucleotides: 8.

The chain couples TRBV4-1 to TRBJ1-1; D perhaps matches TRBD1 (5 bases). V gave up 3 bases and J gave up 8 bases, with 16 bases separating them. There are 14 residues in the CDR3. Germline CDR1 is MGHRA and CDR2 is YSYEKL. CDR3 nucleotide sequence: TGCGCCAGCAGCCACTTGGCCGGGGGGAGGGAAGCTTTCTTT. Translation gives CASSHLAGGREAFF.

This clone was picked up one time. CDR3 loop: CASSRVDREGTEAFF. For the CDR3, the DNA is TGTGCCAGCAGCCGGGTGGACAGGGAAGGGACTGAAGCTTTCTTT. V is TRBV5-4 and J is TRBJ1-1, with 8 bases fitting TRBD1. This CDR3 has 15 residues. CDR1 SGHNT and CDR2 YYREEE come from the germline V gene (reference sequence). The V segment lost 4 bases and the J segment 5 bases; nucleotides outside the gene matches: 10.

V is TRBV13 and J is TRBJ1-3; D is perhaps TRBD1 (5 bases). This CDR3 region has 16 residues. Looked up from germline, CDR1 is PRHDT and CDR2 is FYEKMQ (reference sequence). Trimming took 2 bases from V and 0 from J, leaving 11 bases between them. The CDR3 region has the DNA TGTGCCAGCAGCTTACCGGGGGAAGGCTCTGGAAACACCATATATTTT. It encodes CASSLPGEGSGNTIYF.

The rearrangement joins TRBV14 to TRBJ1-3; D gene unclear. Germline V gives CDR1 SGHDN, CDR2 FVKESK. The V end lost 0 bases, the J end lost 2 bases, and 26 bases lay between the germline ends. CDR3 length equals 21 residues. The CDR3 coding sequence is TGTGCCAGCAGCCAAGAAGGTTCGTCCCGTCGTGGAGCCTACCCTGGAAACACCATATATTTT. This codes for CASSQEGSSRRGAYPGNTIYF.

This chain links TRBV29-1 with TRBJ2-7; TRBD2 is a possible D gene (7 bases). Deletions cut 5 bases from V and 7 bases from J, with 15 bases between. Germline V gene data show CDR1 as SQVTM and CDR2 as ANQGSEA. The CDR3 contains 12 residues. The CDR3 protein is CSVFGGPGEQYF. Here the CDR3 DNA reads TGCAGCGTTTTCGGGGGGCCGGGGGAGCAGTACTTC.

The chain recombines TRBV7-2 with TRBJ2-5; TRBD1 aligns across 7 bases. V trimming: 5 bases; J trimming: 3 bases; junction bases outside the gene matches: 6. Germline assignment: CDR1 SGHTA and CDR2 FQGNSA. This CDR3 has 14 amino acids. CDR3 DNA sequence: TGTGCCAGCAGCACCTCGACAGGGAAAGAGACCCAGTACTTC. Protein sequence: CASSTSTGKETQYF.

This clone was counted once. The same CDR3 can be traced to other DNA sequences in this sample. The rearrangement links TRBV6-5 to TRBJ2-1; 9 positions agree with TRBD1. The CDR3 totals 15 residues. Germline CDR1 reads MNHEY; CDR2 reads SVGAGI. J lost 1 base, V lost 6 bases, and 4 bases had no gene match. CDR3 residues: CASRTDRGSYNEQFF. CDR3 in DNA: TGTGCCAGCAGAACGGACAGGGGTTCCTACAATGAGCAGTTCTTC.

The gene calls are TRBV6-2 or TRBV6-3 and TRBJ2-3; possible D gene TRBD2, 6 bases. CDR1 MNHEY and CDR2 SVGEGT come from the germline V gene. This CDR3 contains 18 residues. With 5 bases removed from V and 9 bases from J, the gap between germline ends came to 30 bases. In DNA form, the CDR3 reads TGTGCCAGCAGTCAACGGGGGAGCCAAAACTCTCGCCGGTGGACGCAGTATTTT. Translated: CASSQRGSQNSRRWTQYF.

The V gene is TRBV6-5, the J gene TRBJ2-1, with a possible D match to TRBD2 (5 bases). Germline CDR1 and CDR2: MNHEY and SVGAGI. V lost 2 bases, J lost 3 bases, and 11 bases lay in between. The CDR3 consists of 15 residues. The CDR3 spells CASSYGSANYNEQFF. DNA of the CDR3: TGTGCCAGCAGTTACGGTAGCGCGAACTACAATGAGCAGTTCTTC.

V gene TRBV6-5 combines with J gene TRBJ2-3, with a possible D match to TRBD2 (5 bases). CDR1 is MNHEY and CDR2 is SVGAGI in the germline V gene. The length of the CDR3 is 15 residues. With 2 bases removed from V and 5 bases from J, the gap between germline ends came to 14 bases. The CDR3 here is CASSYQSGEGDTQYF. CDR3 bases: TGTGCCAGCAGTTACCAGTCCGGGGAAGGAGATACGCAGTATTTT.

The chain combines TRBV5-5 with TRBJ1-3; maybe TRBD1 (6 bases). The CDR3 is 18 residues long. The V end lost 2 bases, the J end lost 1 base, and 19 bases lay between the germline ends. Germline assignment: CDR1 SGHKS and CDR2 YYEKEE (reference sequence). The CDR3 nucleotides are TGTGCCAGCAGCTTAGGTCCCCAGGGGCACTCTTCTGGAAACACCATATATTTT. Protein: CASSLGPQGHSSGNTIYF.

This chain uses TRBV7-2 with TRBJ2-7; 9 bases map to TRBD1. This CDR3 region has 14 residues. Germline loops: CDR1 SGHTA, CDR2 FQGNSA. Trimming cost V 6 bases and J 4 bases; bases outside gene matches: 7. As DNA, the CDR3 is TGTGCCAGCAGGAGGACGGGACAGGGATACGAGCAGTACTTC. This sequence encodes CASRRTGQGYEQYF.

This clone showed up just once. V usage is TRBV18 and J usage is TRBJ1-4; weak D call: TRBD1 (6 bases). The V and J ends lost 3 bases and 6 bases respectively, with 17 bases between them. CDR3 size: 16 residues. Per the germline V gene, CDR1 is KGHSH and CDR2 is LQKENI. CDR3 DNA sequence: TGTGCCAGCTCACCGGTGGCAGGGGATGCAGATGAAAAACTGTTTTTT. This codes for CASSPVAGDADEKLFF.

V and J are TRBV15 and TRBJ2-7, with D maybe TRBD2 (6 bases). This CDR3 is built from 14 residues. Trimming shortened V by 5 bases and J by 5 bases, and 16 bases separated the two germline ends. From germline, CDR1 is LNHNV and CDR2 YYDKDF (reference sequence). CDR3 loop: CATSARRELHEQYF. The CDR3 DNA sequence: TGTGCCACCAGCGCGCGACGGGAGCTCCACGAGCAGTACTTC.

This chain connects TRBV6-5 to TRBJ1-2; D is possibly TRBD1 (5 bases). The CDR3 covers 11 residues. Germline values: CDR1 MNHEY, CDR2 SVGAGI. Trimming pared 6 bases from V and 10 bases from J, leaving 12 bases between. CDR3 DNA sequence: TGTGCCAGCAGCCTCGGACATAACTACACCTTC. Amino acid sequence: CASSLGHNYTF.

V gene TRBV27 combines with J gene TRBJ2-7; 9 bases are shared with TRBD1. The trim removed 5 bases at V and 6 bases at J, leaving 17 bases unmatched. Germline V gives CDR1 MNHEY, CDR2 SMNVEV (reference sequence). The CDR3 consists of 17 residues. This chain's CDR3 is CASSPFVSGQGFAEQYF. CDR3 DNA sequence: TGTGCCAGCAGTCCCTTTGTCTCGGGACAGGGTTTCGCCGAGCAGTACTTC.

The chain is built from TRBV2 and TRBJ2-1, with TRBD2 matching 14 bases. The V gene's germline CDR1 is SNHLY and CDR2 FYNNEI. V lost 7 bases and J lost 9; bases outside the gene matches: 5. The CDR3 is 14 amino acids. The CDR3 DNA is TGTGCCAGCATCCCGGGACTAGCGGGGGTTGAGCAGTTCTTC. Its protein is CASIPGLAGVEQFF.

For the CDR3, the DNA is TGTGCCAGCAGCGTAGGACAGGACTACGAGCAGTACTTC. This sequence encodes CASSVGQDYEQYF. V gene TRBV9 combines with J gene TRBJ2-7, with a tentative D call TRBD1 (6 bases). Trimming took off 0 bases at V and 3 bases at J, with 7 bases between the two ends. The V gene's germline CDR1 is SGDLS and CDR2 YYNGEE. There are 13 residues in the CDR3.

This sequence joins TRBV7-2 and TRBJ1-2, with TRBD1 matching over 9 bases. The CDR3 runs to 15 residues. V shed 0 bases and J 8 bases; nucleotides not matched to a gene: 7. Germline V gives CDR1 SGHTA, CDR2 FQGNSA. CDR3 in DNA: TGTGCCAGCAGCTTAGCGACCGGACAGGGGAGAGGCTACACCTTC. It is translated as CASSLATGQGRGYTF.

The chain is built from TRBV19 and TRBJ1-1, with TRBD1 matching over 9 bases. Trimming at V came to 6 bases and at J to 1 base, leaving 9 bases not matched to a gene. CDR1 is LNHDA, CDR2 SQIVND, per germline (reference sequence). There are 16 residues in the CDR3. CDR3 nucleotides: TGTGCCAGTAGGGACAGGGGTAACGGTGGGAACACTGAAGCTTTCTTT. Its translation is CASRDRGNGGNTEAFF.